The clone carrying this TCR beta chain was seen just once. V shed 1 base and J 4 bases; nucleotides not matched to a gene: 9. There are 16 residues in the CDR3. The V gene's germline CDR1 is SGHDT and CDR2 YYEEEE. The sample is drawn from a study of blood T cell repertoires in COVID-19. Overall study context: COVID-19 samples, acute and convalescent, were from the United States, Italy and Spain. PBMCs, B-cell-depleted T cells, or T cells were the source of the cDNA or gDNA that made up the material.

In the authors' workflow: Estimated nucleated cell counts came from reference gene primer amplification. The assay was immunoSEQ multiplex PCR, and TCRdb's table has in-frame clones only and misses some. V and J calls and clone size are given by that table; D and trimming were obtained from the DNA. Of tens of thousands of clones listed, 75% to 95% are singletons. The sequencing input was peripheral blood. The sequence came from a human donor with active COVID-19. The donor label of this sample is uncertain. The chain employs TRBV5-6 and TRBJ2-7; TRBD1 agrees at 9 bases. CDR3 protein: CASSLTGTGYRYEQYF. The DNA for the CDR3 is TGTGCCAGCAGCTTGACCGGGACAGGGTATCGGTACGAGCAGTACTTC.